Here is one TCR beta chain with its context. The antigen remains undetermined. The sample has other DNA sequences that encode this CDR3 too. The CDR3 length is 11 residues. V gave up 5 bases and J gave up 5 bases, with 7 bases separating them. Germline V gives CDR1 SGHTA, CDR2 FQGNSA. How the authors handled the data: For the immunoSEQ data, sequences were junction-only without quality scores, so filtering differed. TCRdb's table, derived via immunoSEQ multiplex PCR, lists solely in-frame clones and lacks some. V and J calls and clone size follow that table, whereas D and trimming were derived from the DNA. The repertoire holds under 2.5 million clones, with around 92% as singletons. The data derive from a study of shared clonotypes between healthy human individuals. Across the whole study: The people who gave samples were two women and three men aged 18 to 49. A donor's plate count was three for CD4 naive and three for CD4 memory; CD8 naive had two and CD8 memory one. Study-wide results and limits: The study generally estimated greater richness for naive than memory subsets.

The origin of this receptor is a man aged 18 to 30 in good health. Some clones in this sample may be carry-over from other donors' samples. The sequenced sample was naive CD4+ T cells from PBMCs. Subset specified: CD45RA+ positively selected. This rearrangement joins TRBV7-2 to TRBJ2-7; unclear D gene. The CDR3 nucleotides read TGTGCCAGCAGCCTCCGGGACGAGCAGTACTTC. Translation gives CASSLRDEQYF.